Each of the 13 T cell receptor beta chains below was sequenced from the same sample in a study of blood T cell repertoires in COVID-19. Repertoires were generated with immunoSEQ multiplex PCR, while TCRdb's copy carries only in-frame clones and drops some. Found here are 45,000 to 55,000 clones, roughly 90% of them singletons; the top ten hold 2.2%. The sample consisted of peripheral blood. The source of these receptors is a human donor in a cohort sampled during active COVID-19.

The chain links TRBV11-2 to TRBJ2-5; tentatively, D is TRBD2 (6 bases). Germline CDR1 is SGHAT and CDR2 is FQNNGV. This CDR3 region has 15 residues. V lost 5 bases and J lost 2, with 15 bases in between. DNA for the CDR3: TGTGCCAGCAGCCCCCGGAGGGTTAGTCAAGAGACCCAGTACTTC. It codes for CASSPRRVSQETQYF.

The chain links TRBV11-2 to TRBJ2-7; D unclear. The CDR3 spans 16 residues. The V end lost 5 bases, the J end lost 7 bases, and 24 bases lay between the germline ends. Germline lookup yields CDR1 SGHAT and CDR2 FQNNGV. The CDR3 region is CASSVTTGPRTGEQYF. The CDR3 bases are TGTGCCAGCAGCGTAACGACCGGCCCCCGAACGGGTGAGCAGTACTTC.

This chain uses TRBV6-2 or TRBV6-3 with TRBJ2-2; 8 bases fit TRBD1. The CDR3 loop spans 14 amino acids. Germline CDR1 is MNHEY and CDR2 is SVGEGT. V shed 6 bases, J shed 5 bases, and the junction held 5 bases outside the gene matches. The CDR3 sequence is CASSWTGRTGELFF. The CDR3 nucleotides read TGTGCCAGCAGCTGGACAGGGAGGACCGGGGAGCTGTTTTTT.

CDR3 in DNA: TGTGCCAGCAGTTTCGGGGGTGGTTGGTATGGCTACACCTTC. This gives the protein CASSFGGGWYGYTF. The rearrangement joins TRBV28 to TRBJ1-2, with a weak D call TRBD1 (5 bases). The CDR3 covers 14 residues. Germline values: CDR1 MDHEN, CDR2 SYDVKM. Between the trimmed V and J ends, which lost 3 bases and 5 bases, there was a span of 13 bases.

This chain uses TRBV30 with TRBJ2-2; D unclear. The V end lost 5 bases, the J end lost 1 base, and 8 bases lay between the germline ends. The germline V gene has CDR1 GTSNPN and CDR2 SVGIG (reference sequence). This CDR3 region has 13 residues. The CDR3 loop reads CAWANGNTGELFF. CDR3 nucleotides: TGTGCCTGGGCGAACGGGAACACCGGGGAGCTGTTTTTT.

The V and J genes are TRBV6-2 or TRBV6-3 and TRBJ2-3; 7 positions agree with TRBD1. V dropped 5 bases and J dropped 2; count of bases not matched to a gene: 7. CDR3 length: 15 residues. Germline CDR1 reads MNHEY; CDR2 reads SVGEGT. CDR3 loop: CASSQQGPTTDTQYF. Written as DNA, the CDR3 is TGTGCCAGCAGTCAACAGGGGCCCACCACAGATACGCAGTATTTT.

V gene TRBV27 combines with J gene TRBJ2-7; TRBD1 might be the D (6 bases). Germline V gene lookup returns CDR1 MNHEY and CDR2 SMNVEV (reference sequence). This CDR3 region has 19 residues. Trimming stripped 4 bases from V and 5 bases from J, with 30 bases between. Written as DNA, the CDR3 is TGTGCCAGCAGTTCCCGACTGACTACAACAGGGATTCAAGGGCACGAGCAGTACTTC. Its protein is CASSSRLTTTGIQGHEQYF.

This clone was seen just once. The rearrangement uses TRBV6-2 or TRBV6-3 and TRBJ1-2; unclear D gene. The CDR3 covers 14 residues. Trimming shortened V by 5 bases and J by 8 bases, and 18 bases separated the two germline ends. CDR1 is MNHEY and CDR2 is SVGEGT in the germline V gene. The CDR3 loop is CASSAGRRYSGYTF. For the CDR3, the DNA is TGTGCCAGCAGTGCCGGGAGACGCTACTCCGGCTACACCTTC.

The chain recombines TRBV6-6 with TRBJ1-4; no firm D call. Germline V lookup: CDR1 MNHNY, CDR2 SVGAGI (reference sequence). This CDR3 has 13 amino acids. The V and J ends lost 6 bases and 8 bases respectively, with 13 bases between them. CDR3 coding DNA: TGTGCCAGCAGCGGGAGGGCTGGAGAAAAACTGTTTTTT. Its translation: CASSGRAGEKLFF.

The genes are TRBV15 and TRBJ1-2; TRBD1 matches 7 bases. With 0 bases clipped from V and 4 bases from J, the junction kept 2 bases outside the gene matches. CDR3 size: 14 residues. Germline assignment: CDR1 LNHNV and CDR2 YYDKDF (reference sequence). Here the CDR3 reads CATSRDRGSYGYTF. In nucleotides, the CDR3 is TGTGCCACCAGCAGAGACAGGGGGAGCTATGGCTACACCTTC.

The CDR3 loop is CASSLEGGTNTEAFF. DNA of the CDR3: TGTGCCAGCAGCTTAGAGGGCGGGACTAACACTGAAGCTTTCTTT. The chain is built from TRBV7-9 and TRBJ1-1; D may be TRBD1 (5 bases). Per the germline V gene, CDR1 is SEHNR and CDR2 is FQNEAQ (reference sequence). V gave up 1 base and J gave up 2 bases, with 11 bases separating them. The CDR3 loop spans 15 amino acids.

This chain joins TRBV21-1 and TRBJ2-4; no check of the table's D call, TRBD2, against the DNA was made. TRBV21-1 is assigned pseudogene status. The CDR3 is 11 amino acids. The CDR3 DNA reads TGTGCCAGCAACCTGTCCAACGGTCAGTACTTC. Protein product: CASNLSNGQYF.

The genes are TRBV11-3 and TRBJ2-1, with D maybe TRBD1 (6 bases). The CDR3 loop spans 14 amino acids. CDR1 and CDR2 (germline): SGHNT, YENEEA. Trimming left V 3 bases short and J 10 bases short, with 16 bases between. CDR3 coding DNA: TGTGCCAGCAGCTTGTCGCAGGGGTGGACGGAGCAGTTCTTC. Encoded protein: CASSLSQGWTEQFF.